Described below is a single T cell receptor (beta chain) sequence and its context. Trimming cost V 0 bases and J 5 bases; bases outside gene matches: 1. Germline V gene data show CDR1 as SGDLS and CDR2 as YYNGEE. The CDR3 loop spans 14 amino acids. This sample is drawn from a study of blood T cell repertoires in COVID-19. Sequencing was performed with immunoSEQ multiplex PCR; in TCRdb, only in-frame clones are kept and a portion is missing. The table includes 55,000 to 80,000 clones, roughly 80% detected once. Sequenced sample: peripheral blood. The J gene is TRBJ1-1, the V gene TRBV9; 10 bases are a match to TRBD1. The clonotype comes from a human donor in a cohort sampled during active COVID-19. The CDR3 DNA is TGTGCCAGCAGCGTAGTGGACAGGGGGACTGAAGCTTTCTTT. Translating it yields CASSVVDRGTEAFF.